This note documents a single T cell receptor (beta chain) sequence. In the source study's methods: Amplification with reference gene primers provided the estimates of nucleated cell counts. Only in-frame clones appear in the TCRdb table, and some are missing; sequencing was by immunoSEQ multiplex PCR. That table gives V, J and clone size, and the DNA gave D and trimming. The sample shows 150,000 to 200,000 clones, 70% to 80% of them seen only once. These data originate in a study of blood T cell repertoires in COVID-19. On the study more broadly: COVID-19 samples from acute and convalescent phases originated in the United States, Italy and Spain.

Sequenced material: peripheral blood. The clonotype was recovered from a woman aged 40 to 55 with COVID-19, enrolled during active disease.

The DNA for the CDR3 is TGTGCCATCAGTACAGGGGCGGCCTATGGCTACACCTTC. Residues: CAISTGAAYGYTF. The chain combines TRBV10-3 with TRBJ1-2, with 7 nucleotides matching TRBD1. J was trimmed by 4 bases and V by 5 bases; bases with no gene match: 4. The germline gives CDR1 ENHRY, CDR2 SYGVKD. This CDR3 has 13 amino acids.